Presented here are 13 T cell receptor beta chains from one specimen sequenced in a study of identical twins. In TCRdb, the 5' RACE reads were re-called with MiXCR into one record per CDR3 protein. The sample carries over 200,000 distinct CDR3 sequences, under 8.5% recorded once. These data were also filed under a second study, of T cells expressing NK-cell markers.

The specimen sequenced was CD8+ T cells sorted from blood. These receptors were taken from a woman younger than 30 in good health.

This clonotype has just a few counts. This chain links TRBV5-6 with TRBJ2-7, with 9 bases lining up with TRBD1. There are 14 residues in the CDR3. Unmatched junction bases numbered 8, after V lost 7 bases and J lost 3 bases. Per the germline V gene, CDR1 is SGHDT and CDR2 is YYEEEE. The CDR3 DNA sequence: TGTGCCAGCGGGGCCGGGACAGGGAACTACGAGCAGTACTTC. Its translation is CASGAGTGNYEQYF.

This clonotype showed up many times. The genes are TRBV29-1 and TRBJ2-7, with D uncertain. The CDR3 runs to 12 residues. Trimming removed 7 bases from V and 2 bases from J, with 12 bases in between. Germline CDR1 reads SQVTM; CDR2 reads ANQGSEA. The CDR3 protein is CSAWTTPYEQYF. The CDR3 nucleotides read TGCAGCGCCTGGACGACTCCCTACGAGCAGTACTTC.

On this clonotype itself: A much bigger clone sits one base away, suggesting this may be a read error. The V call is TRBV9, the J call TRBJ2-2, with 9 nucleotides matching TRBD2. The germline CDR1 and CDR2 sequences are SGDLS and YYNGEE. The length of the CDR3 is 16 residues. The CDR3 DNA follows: TGTGCCAGCAGCTCACGGACTAGCGAACTCACCGGGGAGCTGGTTTTT. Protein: CASSSRTSELTGELVF.

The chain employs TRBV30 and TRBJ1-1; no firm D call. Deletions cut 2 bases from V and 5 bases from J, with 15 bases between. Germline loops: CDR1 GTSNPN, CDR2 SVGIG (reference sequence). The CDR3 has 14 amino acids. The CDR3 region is CAWSFSPDRTEAFF. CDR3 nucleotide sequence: TGTGCCTGGAGTTTTTCTCCGGACCGAACTGAAGCTTTCTTT.

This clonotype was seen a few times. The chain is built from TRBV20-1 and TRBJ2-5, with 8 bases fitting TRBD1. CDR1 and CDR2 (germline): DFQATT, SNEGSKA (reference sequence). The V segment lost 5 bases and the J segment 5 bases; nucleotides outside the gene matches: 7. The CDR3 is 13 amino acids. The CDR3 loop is CSARRQGRETQYF. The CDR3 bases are TGCAGTGCTCGGAGACAGGGGCGGGAGACCCAGTACTTC.

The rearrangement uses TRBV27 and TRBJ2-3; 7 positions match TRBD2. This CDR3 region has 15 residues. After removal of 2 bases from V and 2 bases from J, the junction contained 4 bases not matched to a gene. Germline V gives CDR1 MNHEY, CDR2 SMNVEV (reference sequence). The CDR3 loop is CASSLGDYITDTQYF. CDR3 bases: TGTGCCAGCAGTTTAGGGGACTATATCACAGATACGCAGTATTTT.

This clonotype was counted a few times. The DNA of the CDR3 is TGCAGCGTGAGGGGTCCCAACGGGGGCTCTGGAAACACCATATATTTT. Its translation is CSVRGPNGGSGNTIYF. The V and J genes are TRBV29-1 and TRBJ1-3, with a weak D call TRBD1 (5 bases). This CDR3 is built from 16 residues. Germline CDR1 reads SQVTM; CDR2 reads ANQGSEA. The ends were cut back, 6 bases at V and 0 bases at J, with 18 bases in the middle.

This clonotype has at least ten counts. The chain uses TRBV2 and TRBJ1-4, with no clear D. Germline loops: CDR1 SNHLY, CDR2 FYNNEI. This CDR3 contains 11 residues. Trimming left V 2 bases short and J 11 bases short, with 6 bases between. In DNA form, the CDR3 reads TGTGCCAGCAGTGAACGGCTGAAACTGTTTTTT. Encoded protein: CASSERLKLFF.

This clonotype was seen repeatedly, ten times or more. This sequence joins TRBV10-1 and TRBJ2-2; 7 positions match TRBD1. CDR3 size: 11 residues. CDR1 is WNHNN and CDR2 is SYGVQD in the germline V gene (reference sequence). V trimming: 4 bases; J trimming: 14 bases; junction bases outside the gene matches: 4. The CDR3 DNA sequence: TGCGCCAGCAGTGCGGGACAGACCCTGTTTTTT. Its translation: CASSAGQTLFF.

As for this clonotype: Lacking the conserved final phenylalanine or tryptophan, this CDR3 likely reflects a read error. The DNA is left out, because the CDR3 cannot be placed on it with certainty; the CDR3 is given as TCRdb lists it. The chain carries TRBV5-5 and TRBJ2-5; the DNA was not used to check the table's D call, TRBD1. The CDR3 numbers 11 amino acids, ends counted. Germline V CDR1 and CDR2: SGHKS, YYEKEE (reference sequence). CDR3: CASEGMDRLIV.

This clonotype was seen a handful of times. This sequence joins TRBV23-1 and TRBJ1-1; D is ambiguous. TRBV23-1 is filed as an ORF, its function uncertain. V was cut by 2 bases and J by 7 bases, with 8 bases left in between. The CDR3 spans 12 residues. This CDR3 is CASSQEAVEAFF. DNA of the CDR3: TGCGCCAGCAGTCAAGAGGCGGTTGAAGCTTTCTTT.

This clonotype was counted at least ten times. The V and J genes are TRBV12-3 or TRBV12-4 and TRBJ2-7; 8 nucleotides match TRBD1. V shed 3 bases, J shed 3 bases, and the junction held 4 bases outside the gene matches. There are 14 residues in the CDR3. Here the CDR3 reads CASSFRDRFYEQYF. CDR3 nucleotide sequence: TGTGCCAGCAGTTTTCGGGACAGGTTCTACGAGCAGTACTTC.

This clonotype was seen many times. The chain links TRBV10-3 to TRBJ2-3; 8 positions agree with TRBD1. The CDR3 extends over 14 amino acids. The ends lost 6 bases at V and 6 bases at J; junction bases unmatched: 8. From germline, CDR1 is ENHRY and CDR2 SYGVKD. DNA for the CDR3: TGTGCCATCAGACGGACAGGGTCCATGGATACGCAGTATTTT. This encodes CAIRRTGSMDTQYF.